Reported below is one T cell receptor beta chain. The data originate from a study of blood T cell repertoires in COVID-19. Study-wide background: The United States, Italy and Spain supplied acute and convalescent COVID-19 samples. In each case, the material was cDNA or gDNA derived from T cells, B-cell-depleted T cells, or PBMCs.

TCRdb's copy holds only in-frame clones and misses some; the assay was immunoSEQ multiplex PCR. The top ten hold around 0.7% of the sample, which has some 260,000 clones, around 90% seen once. Germline CDR1 is KGHSH and CDR2 is LQKENI. V shed 4 bases, J shed 4 bases, and the junction held 8 bases outside the gene matches. The CDR3 is 15 residues long. The receptor was derived from a human donor in a cohort sampled during active COVID-19. The chain combines TRBV18 with TRBJ2-3; 7 bases agree with TRBD2. Sequencing input: peripheral blood. In DNA form, the CDR3 reads TGTGCCAGCTCACACAGCGGGATGGGGGCAGATACGCAGTATTTT. Amino acid sequence: CASSHSGMGADTQYF.